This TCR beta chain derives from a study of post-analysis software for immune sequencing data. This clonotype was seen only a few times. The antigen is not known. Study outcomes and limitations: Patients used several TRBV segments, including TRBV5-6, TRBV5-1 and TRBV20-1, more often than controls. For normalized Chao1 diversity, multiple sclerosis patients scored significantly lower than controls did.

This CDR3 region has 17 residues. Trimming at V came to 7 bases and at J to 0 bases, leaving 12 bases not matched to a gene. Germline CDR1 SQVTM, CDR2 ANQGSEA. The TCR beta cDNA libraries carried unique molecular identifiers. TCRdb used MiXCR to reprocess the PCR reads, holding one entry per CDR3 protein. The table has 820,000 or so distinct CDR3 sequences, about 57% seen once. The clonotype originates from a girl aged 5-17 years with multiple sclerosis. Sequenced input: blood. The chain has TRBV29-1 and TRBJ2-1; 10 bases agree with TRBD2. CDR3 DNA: TGCAGCGCCGAGGGCCTAGCGGGGGCCTTCTCCTACAATGAGCAGTTCTTC. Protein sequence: CSAEGLAGAFSYNEQFF.